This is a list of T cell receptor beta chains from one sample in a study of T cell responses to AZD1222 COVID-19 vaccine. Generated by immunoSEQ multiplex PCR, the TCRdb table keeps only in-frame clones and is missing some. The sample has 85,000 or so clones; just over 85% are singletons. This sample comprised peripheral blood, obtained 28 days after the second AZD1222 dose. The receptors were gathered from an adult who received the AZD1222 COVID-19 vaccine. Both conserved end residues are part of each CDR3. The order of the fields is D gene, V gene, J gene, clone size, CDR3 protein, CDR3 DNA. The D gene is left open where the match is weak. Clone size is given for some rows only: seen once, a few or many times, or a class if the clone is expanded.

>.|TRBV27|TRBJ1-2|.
CASSDTGMVYGYTF
TGTGCCAGCAGTGATACAGGGATGGTTTATGGCTACACCTTC
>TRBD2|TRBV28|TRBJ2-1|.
CASRTPYPRGGDGYNEQFF
TGTGCCAGCAGAACCCCCTATCCCCGGGGAGGGGATGGGTACAATGAGCAGTTCTTC
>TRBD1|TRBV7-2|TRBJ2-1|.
CASSPGQGSPSSYNEQFF
TGTGCCAGCAGCCCGGGACAGGGGTCTCCGAGCTCCTACAATGAGCAGTTCTTC
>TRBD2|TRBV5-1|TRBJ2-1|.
CASSTTSGGSYNEQFF
TGCGCCAGCAGCACCACTAGCGGAGGCTCCTACAATGAGCAGTTCTTC
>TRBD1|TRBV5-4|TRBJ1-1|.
CASSLDRGTEAFF
TGTGCCAGCAGCTTGGACAGGGGCACTGAAGCTTTCTTT
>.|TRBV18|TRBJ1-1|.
CASSPSEGGAFF
TGTGCCAGCTCGCCCTCCGAAGGGGGAGCTTTCTTT
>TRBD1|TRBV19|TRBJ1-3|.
CATSRTGEQENTIYF
TGTGCCACCAGTAGGACAGGGGAGCAAGAAAACACCATATATTTT
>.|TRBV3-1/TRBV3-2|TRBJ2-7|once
CASSRSTVAYEQYF
TGTGCCAGCAGCCGGTCCACGGTTGCCTACGAGCAGTACTTC
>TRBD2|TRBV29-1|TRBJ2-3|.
CSVEEGLVAGGSTDTQYF
TGCAGCGTTGAGGAGGGGCTTGTAGCGGGAGGGAGCACAGATACGCAGTATTTT
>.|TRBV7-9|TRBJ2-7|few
CASSSPHLTGEQYF
TGTGCCAGCAGCTCCCCCCACCTGACTGGCGAGCAGTACTTC
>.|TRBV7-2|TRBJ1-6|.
CASSLNQGDNPLHF
TGTGCCAGCAGCTTAAACCAGGGAGATAATCCCCTCCACTTT
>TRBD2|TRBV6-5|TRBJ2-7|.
CASSYSGTSGSYEQYF
TGTGCCAGCAGTTACTCAGGCACTAGCGGTTCCTACGAGCAGTACTTC
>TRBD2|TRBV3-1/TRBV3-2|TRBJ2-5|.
CASSGTSGGEETQYF
TGTGCCAGCAGCGGGACTAGCGGGGGGGAAGAGACCCAGTACTTC
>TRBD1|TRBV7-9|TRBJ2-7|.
CASSDTGTGGYEQYF
TGTGCCAGCAGCGATACCGGGACAGGGGGCTACGAGCAGTACTTC
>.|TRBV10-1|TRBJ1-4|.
CASSRDPNEKLFF
TGCGCCAGTAGCAGGGATCCTAATGAAAAACTGTTTTTT
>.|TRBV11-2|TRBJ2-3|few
CASSLGLALPTQYF
TGTGCCAGCAGCTTAGGCTTGGCGCTCCCTACGCAGTATTTT
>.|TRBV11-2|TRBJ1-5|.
CASSRELGQPQHF
TGTGCCAGCAGCCGGGAGCTTGGTCAGCCCCAGCATTTT
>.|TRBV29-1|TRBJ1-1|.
CSVMMDTEAFF
TGCAGCGTGATGATGGACACTGAAGCTTTCTTT
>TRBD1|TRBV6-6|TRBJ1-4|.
CASSTGQGSEKLFF
TGTGCCAGCAGCACAGGACAGGGAAGCGAAAAACTGTTTTTT
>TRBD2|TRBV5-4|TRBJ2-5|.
CASSSGLAGGGETQYF
TGTGCCAGCAGCTCGGGACTAGCGGGAGGGGGGGAGACCCAGTACTTC
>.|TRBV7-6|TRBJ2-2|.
CASSFGPAGNTGELFF
TGTGCCAGCAGCTTTGGCCCAGCGGGGAACACCGGGGAGCTGTTTTTT
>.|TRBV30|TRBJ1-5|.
CAWSPNGLSSNQPQHF
TGTGCCTGGAGTCCCAATGGGTTGAGTAGCAATCAGCCCCAGCATTTT
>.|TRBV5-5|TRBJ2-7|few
CASSLARGRLGEQYF
TGTGCCAGCAGCTTGGCGCGGGGGCGTCTTGGCGAGCAGTACTTC
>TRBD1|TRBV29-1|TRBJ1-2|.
CSVSLDRDNYGYTF
TGCAGCGTTTCGCTGGACAGGGATAACTATGGCTACACCTTC
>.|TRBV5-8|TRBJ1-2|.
CASSPPWSLGSYGYTF
TGTGCCAGCAGCCCCCCCTGGTCCCTCGGGAGCTATGGCTACACCTTC
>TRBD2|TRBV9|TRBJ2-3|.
CASSGREGLTDTQYF
TGTGCCAGCAGTGGCCGGGAGGGGCTAACAGATACGCAGTATTTT
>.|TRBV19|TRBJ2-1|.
CASRLTGGDEQFF
TGTGCCAGTAGACTTACAGGGGGGGACGAGCAGTTCTTC
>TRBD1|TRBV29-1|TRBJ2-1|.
CSLRTGSSYNEQFF
TGCAGCCTTCGGACAGGGAGCTCCTACAATGAGCAGTTCTTC
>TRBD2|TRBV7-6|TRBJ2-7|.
CASSSSGRGPSHEQYF
TGTGCCAGCAGCTCTAGCGGGAGGGGACCTTCCCACGAGCAGTACTTC